The next 29 T cell receptor beta chains were all read from a single sample in a study of T cells in Graves' hyperthyroidism and ophthalmopathy. RNA transcripts provided the source from which TCR beta CDR3 regions were amplified. When the TCR CDR3 underwent first-round RT-PCR, the HTBI primer set was used. MiXCR was run by TCRdb on the multiplex PCR reads, yielding one entry per CDR3 protein. This sample carries some 300,000 distinct CDR3 sequences, roughly 19% of them seen once, and the ten largest clones take 35% to 45%. The specimen sequenced was blood. The receptors here all came from a man between 50 and 59 years old with Graves' ophthalmopathy.

This clonotype was recorded many times. This chain joins TRBV7-6 and TRBJ1-1, with 7 bases fitting TRBD1. The CDR3 contains 15 residues. Germline V CDR1 and CDR2: SGHVS, FNYEAQ. The V gene end was trimmed by 5 bases and the J gene end by 0 bases; junction bases not matched to a gene: 6. In DNA form, the CDR3 reads TGTGCCAGCAGCCTTGAGGGACAGATGAACACTGAAGCTTTCTTT. Residues: CASSLEGQMNTEAFF.

CDR3 nucleotide sequence: TGCGCCAGCAGCCCAGACGATGGACAGATCTATGGCTACACCTTC. It specifies CASSPDDGQIYGYTF. This chain uses TRBV5-1 with TRBJ1-2; weak D call: TRBD1 (6 bases). The V end lost 4 bases, the J end lost 4 bases, and 17 bases lay between the germline ends. The germline CDR1 and CDR2 sequences are SGHRS and YFSETQ. The length of the CDR3 is 15 residues.

This clonotype showed up many times. The chain couples TRBV7-3 to TRBJ1-1, with TRBD1 matching over 7 bases. Per the germline V gene, CDR1 is SGHTA and CDR2 is FQGTGA. This CDR3 spans 11 amino acids. The CDR3 DNA is TGTCCAAGGGGGCAGAACACTGAAGCTTTCTTT. Amino acids: CPRGQNTEAFF.

The chain links TRBV15 to TRBJ2-6; no clear D. The V end was cut by 0 bases, the J end by 0 bases, with 6 bases between. This CDR3 comprises 16 residues. The V gene's germline CDR1 is LNHNV and CDR2 YYDKDF (reference sequence). CDR3 in DNA: TGTGCCACCAGCAGAGAGAAGAGCTCTGGGGCCAACGTCCTGACTTTC. Its protein product is CATSREKSSGANVLTF.

This rearrangement joins TRBV6-1 to TRBJ1-4; the D gene is possibly TRBD1 (6 bases). CDR3 length equals 16 residues. Germline V CDR1 and CDR2: MNHNS, SASEGT. With 8 bases removed from V and 0 bases from J, the gap between germline ends came to 16 bases. The CDR3, as DNA: TGTGCCAGCGTAGGACAGTTTCCCGCAACTAATGAAAAACTGTTTTTT. It yields the protein CASVGQFPATNEKLFF.

This clonotype was detected only a few times. CDR3 residues: CASSQSATIYEQYF. The CDR3 bases are TGTGCCAGCAGTCAATCGGCCACAATCTACGAGCAGTACTTC. This chain uses TRBV6-1 with TRBJ2-7; no firm D call. CDR3 length equals 14 residues. V was clipped by 5 bases and J by 3 bases, with 14 bases between them. The V gene's germline CDR1 is MNHNS and CDR2 SASEGT.

In DNA form, the CDR3 reads TGTGCCTGGAGTGGGGGCTGGGACTATGGCTACACCTTC. This encodes CAWSGGWDYGYTF. The V gene is TRBV30, the J gene TRBJ1-2, with D possibly TRBD1 on 5 matching bases. Trimming removed 1 base at V and 3 bases at J, with 9 bases between. The CDR3 has 13 residues. Germline loops: CDR1 GTSNPN, CDR2 SVGIG (reference sequence).

This chain uses TRBV24-1 with TRBJ2-1; 9 bases align to TRBD2. The V and J ends lost 5 bases and 5 bases, in that order; junction bases with no gene match: 3. The CDR3 runs to 14 residues. Germline CDR1 is KGHDR and CDR2 is SFDVKD. CDR3 region: CATSGLAGHNEQFF. The CDR3 nucleotides read TGTGCCACCAGTGGGCTAGCGGGGCACAATGAGCAGTTCTTC.

Concerning this clonotype: A much larger clonotype is one base distant, so this may be a read error. The CDR3 does not end in the conserved phenylalanine or tryptophan, so this is likely a read error. The J gene is TRBJ1-1, the V gene TRBV5-1; D perhaps matches TRBD1 (6 bases). The CDR3 runs to 14 residues. Germline CDR1 reads SGHRS; CDR2 reads YFSETQ. Trimming stripped 4 bases from V and 4 bases from J, with 14 bases between. The CDR3 loop reads CASSVKQGGTEAFL. DNA for the CDR3: TGCGCCAGCAGCGTTAAACAGGGCGGCACTGAAGCTTTCCTT.

This clonotype was observed many times. Here the CDR3 reads CSASPGTDTQYF. As DNA, the CDR3 is TGCAGTGCTAGCCCCGGTACAGATACGCAGTATTTT. The genes are TRBV20-1 and TRBJ2-3; no reliable D call. Trimming stripped 3 bases from V and 3 bases from J, with 7 bases between. Germline V gene data show CDR1 as DFQATT and CDR2 as SNEGSKA (reference sequence). This CDR3 region has 12 residues.

This clonotype was seen repeatedly, ten times or more. V gene TRBV11-2 combines with J gene TRBJ1-1, with D possibly TRBD1 on 5 matching bases. V dropped 1 base and J dropped 9 bases, with 9 bases sitting between them. CDR3 size: 12 residues. CDR1 is SGHAT and CDR2 is FQNNGV in the germline V gene. DNA for the CDR3: TGTGCCAGCAGCTTAGTGGGACGGCAAGCTTTCTTT. Protein product: CASSLVGRQAFF.

The J gene is TRBJ2-5, the V gene TRBV7-2; a possible D gene is TRBD2 (6 bases). The CDR3 spans 15 residues. Trimming stripped 1 base from V and 5 bases from J, with 14 bases between. CDR1 is SGHTA, CDR2 FQGNSA, per germline. The CDR3: CASSLDRRAGETQYF. The CDR3 DNA follows: TGTGCCAGCAGCTTAGATAGGAGGGCGGGGGAGACCCAGTACTTC.

A few counts support this clonotype. The chain couples TRBV5-1 to TRBJ2-1, with D possibly TRBD1 on 9 matching bases. The V end was cut by 7 bases, the J end by 5 bases, with 28 bases between. This CDR3 comprises 18 residues. CDR1 is SGHRS and CDR2 is YFSETQ in the germline V gene. This CDR3 is CASRTGTGSERGHNEQFF. The CDR3 bases are TGCGCCAGCCGTACCGGGACAGGGAGCGAGCGGGGGCACAATGAGCAGTTCTTC.

In the case of this clonotype: Because it lacks the conserved phenylalanine or tryptophan at the end, this CDR3 is likely a read error. The V call is TRBV28, the J call TRBJ2-7, with a weak D call TRBD1 (6 bases). CDR3 length: 14 amino acids. Trimming took off 4 bases at V and 4 bases at J, with 14 bases between the two ends. Germline lookup yields CDR1 MDHEN and CDR2 SYDVKM. CDR3 sequence (DNA): TGTGCCAGCAGTTACGGGACACGGGGATACGAGCAGTACCTC. This translates into CASSYGTRGYEQYL.

Points on this clonotype: Germline is not matched at one junction end, which may reflect a read error. The gene calls are TRBV5-1 and TRBJ2-1; the match to TRBD2 covers 16 bases. Germline CDR1 and CDR2: SGHRS and YFSETQ. The CDR3 has 18 residues. CDR3 region: CASSLVGGTSGRGNGQFF. The DNA of the CDR3 is TGCGCCAGCAGCTTGGTTGGAGGGACTAGCGGGAGGGGTAATGGGCAGTTCTTC.

CDR3 sequence: CASRITSPTDTQYF. For the CDR3, the DNA is TGCGCCAGCAGAATAACTAGTCCCACAGATACGCAGTATTTT. The chain employs TRBV5-1 and TRBJ2-3, with a tentative D call TRBD2 (5 bases). Germline lookup yields CDR1 SGHRS and CDR2 YFSETQ. Trimming removed 5 bases from V and 2 bases from J, with 12 bases in between. CDR3 length: 14 residues.

This clonotype was seen many times. CDR3 coding DNA: TGTGCCAGCAAAGTTCACAGGGATGTAAATTCACCCCTCCACTTT. This sequence encodes CASKVHRDVNSPLHF. The chain employs TRBV2 and TRBJ1-6, with D tentatively TRBD1 (6 bases). The germline V gene has CDR1 SNHLY and CDR2 FYNNEI. V lost 7 bases, J lost 7 bases, and 17 bases lay in between. This CDR3 is built from 15 residues.

This clonotype was recorded at least ten times. The chain recombines TRBV7-6 with TRBJ2-7, with 9 bases aligning to TRBD2. V dropped 0 bases and J dropped 6; count of bases not matched to a gene: 6. The CDR3 is made up of 15 amino acids. Germline V lookup: CDR1 SGHVS, CDR2 FNYEAQ. CDR3 nucleotides: TGTGCCAGCAGCTTAGCGCGCGGGAGGGCCTCCGAGCAGTACTTC. Its translation is CASSLARGRASEQYF.

This clonotype was seen many times. The gene calls are TRBV2 and TRBJ2-7, with 11 bases fitting TRBD2. Germline V gene data show CDR1 as SNHLY and CDR2 as FYNNEI. The V segment lost 7 bases and the J segment 6 bases; nucleotides outside the gene matches: 11. The CDR3 runs to 15 residues. The CDR3: CASKPGTSGGGEQYF. For the CDR3, the DNA is TGTGCCAGCAAACCCGGGACTAGCGGAGGGGGCGAGCAGTACTTC.

Only a few counts were recorded for this clonotype. The chain uses TRBV28 and TRBJ2-7; TRBD2 aligns across 10 bases. Germline V CDR1 and CDR2: MDHEN, SYDVKM. Trimming at V came to 3 bases and at J to 3 bases, leaving 8 bases not matched to a gene. The CDR3 consists of 16 residues. CDR3: CASSFTLAGVLYEQYF. The CDR3 DNA sequence: TGTGCCAGCAGTTTTACCCTAGCGGGAGTTCTCTACGAGCAGTACTTC.

This clonotype has more than one count but fewer than ten. This chain uses TRBV28 with TRBJ1-6; D uncertain. This CDR3 has 13 amino acids. Germline V lookup: CDR1 MDHEN, CDR2 SYDVKM. Trimming pared 2 bases from V and 9 bases from J, leaving 8 bases between. The CDR3 DNA sequence: TGTGCCAGCAGTTTACGGTCACCTTCACCCCTCCACTTT. It translates to CASSLRSPSPLHF.

There are many counts of this clonotype. This chain links TRBV7-9 with TRBJ2-5; TRBD1 is a possible D gene (5 bases). This CDR3 has 13 residues. Germline V gene sequence: CDR1 SEHNR, CDR2 FQNEAQ (reference sequence). With 2 bases removed from V and 4 bases from J, the gap between germline ends came to 8 bases. For the CDR3, the DNA is TGTGCCAGCAGCTTATTCCAGGGAGAGACCCAGTACTTC. Its protein is CASSLFQGETQYF.

This clonotype was observed a few times. This chain connects TRBV4-1 to TRBJ2-5; 7 bases fit TRBD1. The V and J ends lost 6 bases and 4 bases, in that order; junction bases with no gene match: 14. CDR1 MGHRA and CDR2 YSYEKL come from the germline V gene. This CDR3 has 16 amino acids. The CDR3 DNA sequence: TGCGCCAGCAGACCAGACACAGGGGTGGGTTCAGAGACCCAGTACTTC. Its protein is CASRPDTGVGSETQYF.

The V and J genes are TRBV27 and TRBJ2-2; 10 nucleotides align to TRBD1. Trimming removed 7 bases from V and 6 bases from J; junction bases left unmatched: 8. Germline assignment: CDR1 MNHEY and CDR2 SMNVEV (reference sequence). The CDR3 loop spans 15 amino acids. The DNA for the CDR3 is TGTGCCAGCACCAGGGACAGGGGAGCCTCCGGGGAGCTGTTTTTT. This encodes CASTRDRGASGELFF.

The J gene is TRBJ1-2, the V gene TRBV19; 9 positions match TRBD1. CDR3 length: 13 amino acids. Germline-derived CDR1 and CDR2 are LNHDA and SQIVND (reference sequence). Trimming took 10 bases from V and 8 from J; bases not matched to a gene: 11. This CDR3 reads CAINTGGSEGYTF. The CDR3 nucleotides are TGTGCCATCAACACAGGGGGCTCGGAGGGCTACACCTTC.

A few counts support this clonotype. Here the CDR3 reads CANLSGKETQYF. The CDR3 DNA sequence: TGTGCCAACTTATCGGGAAAAGAGACCCAGTACTTC. This chain joins TRBV6-1 and TRBJ2-5; TRBD2 might be the D (5 bases). The ends were cut back, 10 bases at V and 3 bases at J, with 12 bases in the middle. Germline assignment: CDR1 MNHNS and CDR2 SASEGT. The CDR3 contains 12 residues.

This clonotype was seen at least ten times. The chain carries TRBV12-3 or TRBV12-4 and TRBJ2-1; TRBD1 matches 10 bases. The CDR3 is made up of 13 amino acids. After removal of 3 bases from V and 9 bases from J, the junction contained 2 bases not matched to a gene. The CDR3 nucleotides read TGTGCCAGCAGTTTGGACAGGGGGTTTGAGCAGTTCTTC. This sequence encodes CASSLDRGFEQFF.

The rearrangement uses TRBV19 and TRBJ2-1, with D perhaps TRBD1 (5 bases). CDR3 length: 16 residues. Germline CDR1 reads LNHDA; CDR2 reads SQIVND (reference sequence). Trimming left V 6 bases short and J 7 bases short, with 22 bases between. The CDR3 sequence: CASSVPLPGMANEQFF. The DNA of the CDR3 is TGTGCCAGTAGCGTCCCTCTTCCAGGGATGGCGAATGAGCAGTTCTTC.

This clonotype was recorded at least ten times. The chain recombines TRBV12-3 or TRBV12-4 with TRBJ1-1; D is ambiguous. Trimming removed 0 bases from V and 4 bases from J, with 9 bases in between. This CDR3 has 14 residues. This chain's CDR3 is CASSLAGWGTEAFF. CDR3 in DNA: TGTGCCAGCAGTTTAGCAGGGTGGGGCACTGAAGCTTTCTTT.